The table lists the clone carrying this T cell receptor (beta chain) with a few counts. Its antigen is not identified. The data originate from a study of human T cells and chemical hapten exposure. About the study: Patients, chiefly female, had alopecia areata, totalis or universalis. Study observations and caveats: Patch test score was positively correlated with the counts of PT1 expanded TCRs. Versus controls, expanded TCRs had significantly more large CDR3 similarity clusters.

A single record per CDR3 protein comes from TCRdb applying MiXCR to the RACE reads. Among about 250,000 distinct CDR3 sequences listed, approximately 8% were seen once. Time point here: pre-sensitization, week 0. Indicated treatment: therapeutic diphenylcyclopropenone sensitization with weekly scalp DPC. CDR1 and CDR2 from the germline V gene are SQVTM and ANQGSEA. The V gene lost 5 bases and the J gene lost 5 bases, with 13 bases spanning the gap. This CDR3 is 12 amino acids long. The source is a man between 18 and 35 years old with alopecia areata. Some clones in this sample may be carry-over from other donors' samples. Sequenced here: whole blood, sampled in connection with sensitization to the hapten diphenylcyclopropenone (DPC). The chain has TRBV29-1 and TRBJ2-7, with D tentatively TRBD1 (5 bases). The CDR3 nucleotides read TGCAGCGTTCCTGGGCAGGGCGACGAGCAGTACTTC. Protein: CSVPGQGDEQYF.